Below, 28 T cell receptor beta chains from the same sample are listed, as sequenced in a study of blood T cell repertoires in COVID-19. Here immunoSEQ multiplex PCR was the method, and the copy in TCRdb shows in-frame clones only, minus some. The data show roughly 60,000 clones, with 75% to 95% seen just once and around 8.4% held by the top ten. The sequenced sample was peripheral blood. The receptors here all came from an elderly woman with active COVID-19.

CDR3 DNA sequence: TGCGCCAGCGGGGACAGCCCCTACGAGCAGTACGTC. Protein sequence: CASGDSPYEQYV. This sequence joins TRBV10-1 and TRBJ2-7; TRBD1 matches 7 bases. V was clipped by 8 bases and J by 2 bases; unmatched bases: 3. The CDR3 sequence is 12 residues long. Germline V gives CDR1 WNHNN, CDR2 SYGVQD (reference sequence).

This sequence joins TRBV27 and TRBJ2-3; 14 positions agree with TRBD2. Unmatched junction bases numbered 9, after V lost 7 bases and J lost 6 bases. The CDR3 totals 16 residues. Germline lookup yields CDR1 MNHEY and CDR2 SMNVEV (reference sequence). The CDR3 DNA is TGTGCCAGCACTACCGGGACTAGCGGGGGAGTCGATACGCAGTATTTT. It specifies CASTTGTSGGVDTQYF.

The chain recombines TRBV30 with TRBJ2-2; D is unresolved. V shed 3 bases and J shed 2 bases, with 4 bases lying between them. From germline, CDR1 is GTSNPN and CDR2 SVGIG (reference sequence). The CDR3 is 12 residues long. In nucleotides, the CDR3 is TGTGCCTGGAGACATAACACCGGGGAGCTGTTTTTT. Translated, it gives CAWRHNTGELFF.

The rearrangement joins TRBV5-4 to TRBJ1-6; TRBD1 agrees at 8 bases. This CDR3 region has 13 residues. The germline V gene has CDR1 SGHNT and CDR2 YYREEE (reference sequence). With V trimmed by 0 bases and J by 15 bases, 5 bases remained unmatched. This CDR3 reads CASSLETGGGLHF. CDR3 bases: TGTGCCAGCAGCTTGGAAACAGGGGGGGGCCTCCACTTT.

V usage is TRBV7-2 and J usage is TRBJ2-1; 7 nucleotides agree with TRBD1. With 5 bases clipped from V and 7 bases from J, the junction kept 5 bases outside the gene matches. The CDR3 totals 13 residues. Germline V lookup: CDR1 SGHTA, CDR2 FQGNSA. CDR3 in DNA: TGTGCCAGCAGCACGGGACAGCTTAATGAGCAGTTCTTC. Translated: CASSTGQLNEQFF.

The chain has TRBV6-5 and TRBJ1-2; D might be TRBD1 (6 bases). Germline V gene sequence: CDR1 MNHEY, CDR2 SVGAGI. V was pared by 6 bases and J by 6 bases, with 17 bases between. The CDR3 contains 14 residues. CDR3 nucleotide sequence: TGTGCCAGCAGGAGGCAGGGGATAAGCGATGGCTACACCTTC. It yields the protein CASRRQGISDGYTF.

This chain connects TRBV5-8 to TRBJ2-7; TRBD2 agrees at 14 bases. CDR1 is SGHTS, CDR2 YDEGEE, per germline. CDR3 size: 19 residues. Trimming cost V 4 bases and J 0 bases; bases outside gene matches: 12. This CDR3 reads CASSMGLAGDQPHSYEQYF. The CDR3 DNA follows: TGTGCCAGCAGCATGGGACTAGCGGGAGATCAACCGCACTCCTACGAGCAGTACTTC.

The chain has TRBV3-1 (or the pseudogene TRBV3-2) and TRBJ2-1, with 10 bases aligning to TRBD2. This CDR3 comprises 15 residues. Trimming took 1 base from V and 7 from J; bases not matched to a gene: 4. The germline V gene has CDR1 LGHDT and CDR2 YNNKEL (reference sequence). The chain's CDR3 is CASSQASGSINEQFF. CDR3 nucleotides: TGTGCCAGCAGCCAAGCTAGCGGGAGTATTAATGAGCAGTTCTTC.

The V call is TRBV7-6, the J call TRBJ2-1, with TRBD2 identical over 8 bases. Germline-derived CDR1 and CDR2 are SGHVS and FNYEAQ. This CDR3 region has 15 residues. V shed 0 bases, J shed 7 bases, and the junction held 5 bases outside the gene matches. As DNA, the CDR3 is TGTGCCAGCAGCTTAGCGCTGGGCGGGGGGAATGAGCAGTTCTTC. It specifies CASSLALGGGNEQFF.

The chain recombines TRBV10-2 with TRBJ1-4, with D possibly matching TRBD1 (5 bases). V was cut by 0 bases and J by 7 bases, with 12 bases left in between. The CDR3 is 15 amino acids. Per the germline V gene, CDR1 is WSHSY and CDR2 is SAAADI. The CDR3 sequence is CASSESAGWGEKLFF. CDR3 sequence (DNA): TGCGCCAGCAGTGAGTCGGCAGGGTGGGGTGAAAAACTGTTTTTT.

The chain has TRBV10-2 and TRBJ2-7, with 7 positions matching TRBD1. Germline loops: CDR1 WSHSY, CDR2 SAAADI. Germline trimming cut 6 bases from V and 2 bases from J; bases unmatched to any gene: 4. The CDR3 contains 13 residues. The CDR3 DNA sequence: TGCGCCAGCAGCAGGGACAGCGCCTACGAGCAGTACGTC. The encoded protein is CASSRDSAYEQYV.

CDR3 DNA: TGTGCCAGCAGCTTAGACAGGGCAACTAATGAAAAACTGTTTTTT. Its translation: CASSLDRATNEKLFF. The gene calls are TRBV5-4 and TRBJ1-4, with TRBD1 matching over 7 bases. Per germline, CDR1 SGHNT and CDR2 YYREEE (reference sequence). Trimming cost V 2 bases and J 0 bases; bases outside gene matches: 1. The CDR3 covers 15 residues. Supplemented by reference TRBV5-4 and TRBJ1-4, the full variable domain reads ETGVTQSPTHLIKTRGQQVTLRCSSQSGHNTVSWYQQALGQGPQFIFQYYREEENGRGNFPPRFSGLQFPNYSSELNVNALELDDSALYLCASSLDRATNEKLFFGSGTQLSVL.

V is TRBV19 and J is TRBJ1-6; D gene ambiguous. Trimming pared 5 bases from V and 9 bases from J, leaving 14 bases between. Germline V gives CDR1 LNHDA, CDR2 SQIVND (reference sequence). The CDR3 totals 14 residues. CDR3: CASSRLQESSPLHF. CDR3 coding DNA: TGTGCCAGTAGTCGGTTGCAGGAAAGTTCACCCCTCCACTTT. Using reference TRBV19 and TRBJ1-6 for the parts outside the CDR3, the full variable domain is DGGITQSPKYLFRKEGQNVTLSCEQNLNHDAMYWYRQDPGQGLRLIYYSQIVNDFQKGDIAEGYSVSREKKESFPLTVTSAQKNPTAFYLCASSRLQESSPLHFGNGTRLTVT.

J is TRBJ1-3 and V is TRBV10-1; TRBD1 is a possible D gene (5 bases). CDR1 WNHNN and CDR2 SYGVQD come from the germline V gene (reference sequence). The CDR3 totals 13 residues. V gave up 10 bases and J gave up 4 bases, with 14 bases separating them. The CDR3 DNA follows: TGCGCCATCCGCGGACAAGGGGGAAACACCATATATTTT. Encoded protein: CAIRGQGGNTIYF.

The chain has TRBV27 and TRBJ2-6; D is perhaps TRBD1 (5 bases). The V end lost 2 bases, the J end lost 2 bases, and 7 bases lay between the germline ends. The CDR3 consists of 15 residues. Germline CDR1 is MNHEY and CDR2 is SMNVEV (reference sequence). As DNA, the CDR3 is TGTGCCAGCAGTTTAGGGGCGGCTGGGGCCAACGTCCTGACTTTC. This sequence encodes CASSLGAAGANVLTF.

J is TRBJ2-7 and V is TRBV7-6; TRBD2 agrees at 7 bases. Germline lookup yields CDR1 SGHVS and CDR2 FNYEAQ. The V gene end was trimmed by 2 bases and the J gene end by 6 bases; junction bases not matched to a gene: 7. This CDR3 comprises 14 residues. As DNA, the CDR3 is TGTGCCAGCAGCTTAAAAGGACTAGGGGCCGAGCAGTACGTC. Translating it yields CASSLKGLGAEQYV.

This clone was counted once. V gene TRBV5-4 combines with J gene TRBJ2-5; D may be TRBD1 (5 bases). The germline V and J ends were trimmed by 4 bases and 1 base, with 14 bases remaining between them. The CDR3 is 15 amino acids. Germline-derived CDR1 and CDR2 are SGHNT and YYREEE (reference sequence). DNA of the CDR3: TGTGCCAGCAGCCTAAACTTTGACAGCCAAGAGACCCAGTACTTC. As protein: CASSLNFDSQETQYF.

The chain recombines TRBV18 with TRBJ2-1, with 9 bases that match TRBD2. CDR3 length: 17 amino acids. Germline lookup yields CDR1 KGHSH and CDR2 LQKENI. V shed 2 bases and J 3 bases; nucleotides not matched to a gene: 8. The CDR3 region is CASSPEVSGSNYNEQFF. The CDR3 region has the DNA TGTGCCAGCTCACCAGAGGTTAGCGGGAGCAACTACAATGAGCAGTTCTTC.

This clone appeared a single time. The chain carries TRBV9 and TRBJ2-1; the match to TRBD2 covers 8 bases. The V segment lost 3 bases and the J segment 6 bases; nucleotides outside the gene matches: 8. CDR1 and CDR2 (germline): SGDLS, YYNGEE. The CDR3 extends over 15 amino acids. CDR3 sequence (DNA): TGTGCCAGCAGCGCCGGGACTAGTTATATCAATGAGCAGTTCTTC. This encodes CASSAGTSYINEQFF.

The J gene is TRBJ2-2, the V gene TRBV19, with unresolved D. This CDR3 spans 13 amino acids. The germline gives CDR1 LNHDA, CDR2 SQIVND (reference sequence). V was clipped by 10 bases and J by 0 bases, with 9 bases between them. The CDR3 nucleotides are TGTGCCACCTCACAGACGAACACCGGGGAGCTGTTTTTT. Amino acids: CATSQTNTGELFF.

This clone was recorded once. The chain links TRBV10-3 to TRBJ1-6; D call uncertain. Trimming pared 4 bases from V and 5 bases from J, leaving 9 bases between. The CDR3 is 14 residues long. Germline CDR1 is ENHRY and CDR2 is SYGVKD. Written as DNA, the CDR3 is TGTGCCATCAGTGTCGGAGGGAATAATTCACCCCTCCACTTT. Its protein is CAISVGGNNSPLHF.

This chain links TRBV14 with TRBJ2-2; D unclear. CDR1 and CDR2 from the germline V gene are SGHDN and FVKESK. CDR3 length: 14 residues. The germline V and J ends were trimmed by 0 bases and 6 bases, with 8 bases remaining between them. CDR3 sequence (DNA): TGTGCCAGCAGCCAAGAAGTAGCAGCCGGGGAGCTGTTTTTT. Its translation: CASSQEVAAGELFF.

The CDR3 region has the DNA TGTGCCAGCAGCCCTGGACAGGGAGCGTCCTACGAGCAGTACGTC. Protein product: CASSPGQGASYEQYV. V and J are TRBV21-1 and TRBJ2-7; the table's D call, TRBD1, has no DNA check behind it. TRBV21-1 is a pseudogene. CDR3 length: 15 residues.

The chain couples TRBV5-1 to TRBJ2-7, with TRBD2 matching 11 bases. The CDR3 has 14 amino acids. V shed 4 bases, J shed 4 bases, and the junction held 4 bases outside the gene matches. Germline CDR1 reads SGHRS; CDR2 reads YFSETQ. The DNA of the CDR3 is TGCGCCAGCAGCCGGGGACTAGCGGAATACGAGCAGTACTTC. Translated, it gives CASSRGLAEYEQYF.

The chain combines TRBV5-1 with TRBJ2-1; tentative D call: TRBD1 (6 bases). Germline loops: CDR1 SGHRS, CDR2 YFSETQ. CDR3 length: 14 amino acids. V lost 0 bases, J lost 8 bases, and 12 bases lay in between. The CDR3 spells CASSLAQGGDEQFF. In DNA, the CDR3 is TGCGCCAGCAGCTTGGCACAGGGTGGCGATGAGCAGTTCTTC.

The CDR3 is CASRPSGGGSNYGYTF. For the CDR3, the DNA is TGTGCCAGCAGACCGTCGGGGGGGGGCTCTAACTATGGCTACACCTTC. The chain carries TRBV27 and TRBJ1-2; maybe TRBD1 (6 bases). CDR1 and CDR2 from the germline V gene are MNHEY and SMNVEV (reference sequence). Trimming shortened V by 6 bases and J by 0 bases, and 17 bases separated the two germline ends. The CDR3 runs to 16 residues.

This chain uses TRBV3-1 (or the pseudogene TRBV3-2) with TRBJ2-5, with a tentative D call TRBD2 (6 bases). Trimming stripped 4 bases from V and 2 bases from J, with 11 bases between. Germline CDR1 LGHDT, CDR2 YNNKEL (reference sequence). This CDR3 is built from 14 residues. CDR3 loop: CASSPIGGQETQYF. The CDR3 region has the DNA TGTGCCAGCAGCCCAATTGGGGGGCAAGAGACCCAGTACTTC.

The chain carries TRBV11-2 and TRBJ2-2; TRBD2 agrees at 13 bases. The CDR3 contains 17 residues. The germline CDR1 and CDR2 sequences are SGHAT and FQNNGV. J was trimmed by 3 bases and V by 5 bases; bases with no gene match: 6. The CDR3 protein is CASSRGLAGDHTGELFF. The DNA for the CDR3 is TGTGCCAGCAGCCGCGGACTAGCGGGGGACCACACCGGGGAGCTGTTTTTT.